A selection of T cell receptor beta chains follows, all from one sample in a study of radiation and T cells in renal cell carcinoma. TCRdb keeps only in-frame clones here, not all; method: immunoSEQ multiplex PCR. Of about 150,000 clones listed, less than 90% are singletons. Sequenced here: blood, sampled from a patient whose treatment included radiotherapy and nephrectomy. Receptor source: a woman aged 45-60 years with renal cell carcinoma. CDR3s include the opening cysteine and the closing phenylalanine or tryptophan. Each record gives: V gene, J gene, clone size, D gene, CDR3 protein, CDR3 DNA. A D gene is named only where the DNA matches it firmly. The size field is filled for only some rows; it gives once, few, many or a size class.

>TRBV6-1|TRBJ1-5|.|.
CASRGAAEQPQHF
TGTGCCTCCCGTGGGGCCGCAGAACAGCCCCAGCATTTT
>TRBV9|TRBJ2-1|.|TRBD2
CASSSRLAGGLNEQFF
TGTGCCAGCAGCTCGCGATTAGCGGGAGGGCTCAATGAGCAGTTCTTC
>TRBV28|TRBJ2-7|.|.
CASSLQDYPSSYEQYF
TGTGCCAGCAGTTTACAGGACTATCCGAGCTCCTACGAGCAGTACTTC
>TRBV7-2|TRBJ1-1|.|.
CASSLVGVSNTEAFF
TGTGCCAGCAGCTTAGTTGGGGTTTCCAACACTGAAGCTTTCTTT
>TRBV11-3|TRBJ1-2|.|.
CASSYPGRLNYGYTF
TGTGCCAGCAGCTATCCGGGCAGGCTTAACTATGGCTACACCTTC
>TRBV7-2|TRBJ1-5|.|.
CASSPQQGQPQHF
TGTGCCAGCAGCCCCCAGCAGGGACAGCCCCAGCATTTT
>TRBV19|TRBJ2-5|.|TRBD2
CASSIPSGRARETQYF
TGTGCCAGTAGTATACCTAGCGGGAGGGCCAGGGAGACCCAGTACTTC
>TRBV7-2|TRBJ1-2|once|TRBD1
CASSDRTGWTF
TGTGCCAGCAGCGATAGGACAGGGTGGACCTTC
>TRBV5-5|TRBJ1-1|once|.
CASTLDSNTEAFF
TGTGCCAGCACTCTGGACAGTAACACTGAAGCTTTCTTT
>TRBV19|TRBJ1-1|.|.
CASRDAGPMNTEAFF
TGTGCCAGTAGGGACGCCGGCCCCATGAACACTGAAGCTTTCTTT
>TRBV27|TRBJ2-6|.|.
CASSSGVGQPKANVLTF
TGTGCCAGCAGTTCGGGGGTCGGACAGCCTAAGGCCAACGTCCTGACTTTC
>TRBV28|TRBJ2-7|.|.
CASSFFAGNYEQYF
TGTGCCAGCAGTTTTTTCGCAGGAAACTACGAGCAGTACTTC
>TRBV10-3|TRBJ2-5|.|TRBD1
CAISAPLGQEQETQYF
TGTGCCATCAGTGCTCCACTCGGACAGGAGCAAGAGACCCAGTACTTC
>TRBV5-1|TRBJ2-5|.|TRBD2
CASSLSTSGGETQYF
TGCGCCAGCAGCTTGTCGACTAGCGGGGGAGAGACCCAGTACTTC
>TRBV11-2|TRBJ1-5|.|.
CASSSEARGGQPQHF
TGTGCCAGCAGCTCCGAGGCGAGGGGGGGACAGCCCCAGCATTTT
>TRBV7-9|TRBJ1-2|.|.
CASSLILGGAHGYTF
TGTGCCAGCAGCTTAATTTTAGGGGGGGCGCATGGCTACACCTTC
>TRBV5-1|TRBJ1-1|.|TRBD1
CASSPWTGRTEAFF
TGCGCCAGCAGCCCCTGGACAGGGAGGACTGAAGCTTTCTTT
>TRBV11-2|TRBJ2-7|.|.
CASSWGVTYEQYF
TGTGCCAGCAGCTGGGGGGTTACCTACGAGCAGTACTTC
>TRBV5-4|TRBJ1-2|.|TRBD1
CASSLGQGGYGYTF
TGTGCCAGCAGCTTGGGACAGGGGGGATATGGCTACACCTTC
>TRBV10-3|TRBJ2-1|.|.
CAISGYRENEQFF
TGTGCCATCAGTGGGTACCGTGAGAATGAGCAGTTCTTC
>TRBV7-9|TRBJ1-1|.|.
CASSPFGGGTEAFF
TGTGCCAGCAGCCCCTTTGGTGGGGGGACTGAAGCTTTCTTT
>TRBV6-4|TRBJ1-2|.|.
CASSTPDYGYTF
TGTGCCAGCAGTACACCGGACTATGGCTACACCTTC
>TRBV18|TRBJ2-7|once|.
CASSPQGPYEQYF
TGTGCCAGCTCACCCCAGGGTCCCTACGAGCAGTACTTC
>TRBV6-1|TRBJ1-4|.|TRBD1
CASSEQGWLAEKLFF
TGTGCCAGCAGCGAACAGGGGTGGCTGGCGGAAAAACTGTTTTTT
>TRBV14|TRBJ1-6|.|.
CASSQEGSDIFLSPLHF
TGTGCCAGCAGCCAAGAAGGCAGTGACATCTTTCTATCACCCCTCCACTTT
>TRBV18|TRBJ1-5|.|.
CASSPQQGGGNQPQHF
TGTGCCAGCTCACCACAACAGGGTGGCGGCAATCAGCCCCAGCATTTT